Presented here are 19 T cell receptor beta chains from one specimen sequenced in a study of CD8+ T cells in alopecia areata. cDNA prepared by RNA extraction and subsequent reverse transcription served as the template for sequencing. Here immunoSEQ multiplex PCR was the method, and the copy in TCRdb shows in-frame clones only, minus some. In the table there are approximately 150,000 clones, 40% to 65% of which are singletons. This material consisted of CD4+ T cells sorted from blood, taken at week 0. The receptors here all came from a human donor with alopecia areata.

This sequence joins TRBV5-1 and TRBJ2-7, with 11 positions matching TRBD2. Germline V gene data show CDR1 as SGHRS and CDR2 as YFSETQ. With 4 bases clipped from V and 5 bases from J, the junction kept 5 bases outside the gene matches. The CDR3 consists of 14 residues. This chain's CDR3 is CASSLGLAVDEQYF. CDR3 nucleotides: TGCGCCAGCAGCCTGGGACTAGCGGTCGACGAGCAGTACTTC. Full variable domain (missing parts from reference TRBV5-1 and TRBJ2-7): KAGVTQTPRYLIKTRGQQVTLSCSPISGHRSVSWYQQTPGQGLQFLFEYFSETQRNKGNFPGRFSGRQFSNSRSEMNVSTLELGDSALYLCASSLGLAVDEQYFGPGTRLTVT.

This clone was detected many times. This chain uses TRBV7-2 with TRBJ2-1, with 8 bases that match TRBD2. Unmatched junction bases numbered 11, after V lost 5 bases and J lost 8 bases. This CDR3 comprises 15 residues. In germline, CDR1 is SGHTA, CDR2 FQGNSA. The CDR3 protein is CASSPTWGTRDEQFF. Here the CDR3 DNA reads TGTGCCAGCAGCCCAACTTGGGGGACTAGAGATGAGCAGTTCTTC.

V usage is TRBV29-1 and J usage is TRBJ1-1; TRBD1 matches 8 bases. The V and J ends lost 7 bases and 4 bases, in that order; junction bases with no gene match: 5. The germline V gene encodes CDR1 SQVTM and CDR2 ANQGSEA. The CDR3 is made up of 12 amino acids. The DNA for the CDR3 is TGCAGCGCCTGGGACAGGTCCACTGAAGCTTTCTTT. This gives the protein CSAWDRSTEAFF.

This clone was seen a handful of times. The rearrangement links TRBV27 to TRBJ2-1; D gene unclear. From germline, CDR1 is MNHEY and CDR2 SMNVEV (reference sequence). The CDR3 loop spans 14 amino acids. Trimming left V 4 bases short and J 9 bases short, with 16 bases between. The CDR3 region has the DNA TGTGCCAGCAGTTCCCTGCCATCTTTGGGTGAGCAGTTCTTC. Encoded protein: CASSSLPSLGEQFF.

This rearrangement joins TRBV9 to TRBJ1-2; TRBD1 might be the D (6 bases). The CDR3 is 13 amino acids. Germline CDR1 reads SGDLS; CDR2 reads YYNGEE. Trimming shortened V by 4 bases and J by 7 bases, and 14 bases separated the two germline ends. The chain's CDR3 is CASSRTAVAGYTF. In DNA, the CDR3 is TGTGCCAGCAGCCGGACAGCAGTGGCTGGCTACACCTTC.

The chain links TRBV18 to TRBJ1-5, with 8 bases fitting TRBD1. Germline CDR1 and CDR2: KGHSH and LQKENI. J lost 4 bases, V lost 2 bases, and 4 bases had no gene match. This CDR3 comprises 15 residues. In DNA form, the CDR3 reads TGTGCCAGCTCACCAACAACAGGGGGGAATCAGCCCCAGCATTTT. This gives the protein CASSPTTGGNQPQHF.

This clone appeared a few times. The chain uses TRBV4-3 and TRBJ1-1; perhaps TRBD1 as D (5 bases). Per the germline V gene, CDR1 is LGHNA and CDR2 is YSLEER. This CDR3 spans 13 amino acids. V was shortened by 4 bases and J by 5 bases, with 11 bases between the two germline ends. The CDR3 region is CASSPGRGTEAFF. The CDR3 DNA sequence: TGCGCCAGCAGCCCGGGACGTGGGACTGAAGCTTTCTTT.

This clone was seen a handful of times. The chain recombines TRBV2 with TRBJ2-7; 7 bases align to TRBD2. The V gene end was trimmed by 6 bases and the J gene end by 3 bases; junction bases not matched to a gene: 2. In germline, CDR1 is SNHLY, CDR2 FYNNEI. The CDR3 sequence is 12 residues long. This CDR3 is CASRASGYEQYF. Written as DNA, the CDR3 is TGTGCCAGCAGAGCTAGCGGCTACGAGCAGTACTTC.

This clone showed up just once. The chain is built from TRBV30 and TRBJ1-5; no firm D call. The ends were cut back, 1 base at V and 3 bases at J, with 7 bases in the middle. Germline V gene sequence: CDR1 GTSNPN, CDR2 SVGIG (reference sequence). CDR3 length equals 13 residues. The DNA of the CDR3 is TGTGCCTGGAGTGGGGCCCTCAATCAGCCCCAGCATTTT. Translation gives CAWSGALNQPQHF.

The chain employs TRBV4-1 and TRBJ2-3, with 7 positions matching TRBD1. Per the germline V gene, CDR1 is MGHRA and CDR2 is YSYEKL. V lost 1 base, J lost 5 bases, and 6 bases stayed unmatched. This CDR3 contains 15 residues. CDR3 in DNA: TGCGCCAGCAGCCAAGGGGACAGAGAACAAGATACGCAGTATTTT. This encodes CASSQGDREQDTQYF.

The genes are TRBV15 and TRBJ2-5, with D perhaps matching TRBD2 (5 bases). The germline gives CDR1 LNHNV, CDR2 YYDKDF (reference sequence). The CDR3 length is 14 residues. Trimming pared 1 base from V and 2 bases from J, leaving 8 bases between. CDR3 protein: CATSRVEGQETQYF. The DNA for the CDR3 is TGTGCCACCAGCAGAGTCGAGGGACAAGAGACCCAGTACTTC. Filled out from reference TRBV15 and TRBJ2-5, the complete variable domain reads DAMVIQNPRYQVTQFGKPVTLSCSQTLNHNVMYWYQQKSSQAPKLLFHYYDKDFNNEADTPDNFQSRRPNTSFCFLDIRSPGLGDTAMYLCATSRVEGQETQYFGPGTRLLVL.

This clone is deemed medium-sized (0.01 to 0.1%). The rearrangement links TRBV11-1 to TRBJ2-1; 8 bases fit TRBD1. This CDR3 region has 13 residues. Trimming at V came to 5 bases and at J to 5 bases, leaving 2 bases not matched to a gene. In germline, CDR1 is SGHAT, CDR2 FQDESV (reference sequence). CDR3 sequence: CASSEDRDNEQFF. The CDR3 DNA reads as TGTGCCAGCAGCGAGGACAGGGACAATGAGCAGTTCTTC. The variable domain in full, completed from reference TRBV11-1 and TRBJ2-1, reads EAEVAQSPRYKITEKSQAVAFWCDPISGHATLYWYRQILGQGPELLVQFQDESVVDDSQLPKDRFSAERLKGVDSTLKIQPAELGDSAMYLCASSEDRDNEQFFGPGTRLTVL.

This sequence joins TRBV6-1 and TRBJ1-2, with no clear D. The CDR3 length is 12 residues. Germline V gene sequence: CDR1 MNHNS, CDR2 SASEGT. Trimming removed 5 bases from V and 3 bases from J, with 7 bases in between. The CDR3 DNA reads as TGTGCCAGCAGTCCAGCTCACTATGGCTACACCTTC. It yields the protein CASSPAHYGYTF.

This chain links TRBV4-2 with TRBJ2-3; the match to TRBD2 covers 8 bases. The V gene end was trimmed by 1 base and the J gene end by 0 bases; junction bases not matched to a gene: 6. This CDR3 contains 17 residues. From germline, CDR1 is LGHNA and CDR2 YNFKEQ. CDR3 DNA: TGTGCCAGCAGCCAAGTTATTGGCGGGAGGAGCACAGATACGCAGTATTTT. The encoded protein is CASSQVIGGRSTDTQYF.

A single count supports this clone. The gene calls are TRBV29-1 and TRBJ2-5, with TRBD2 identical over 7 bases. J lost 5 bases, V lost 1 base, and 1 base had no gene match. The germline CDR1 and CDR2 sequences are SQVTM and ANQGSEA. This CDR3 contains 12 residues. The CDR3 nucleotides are TGCAGCGTTGAAGTCGGGGGGGAGACCCAGTACTTC. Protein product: CSVEVGGETQYF.

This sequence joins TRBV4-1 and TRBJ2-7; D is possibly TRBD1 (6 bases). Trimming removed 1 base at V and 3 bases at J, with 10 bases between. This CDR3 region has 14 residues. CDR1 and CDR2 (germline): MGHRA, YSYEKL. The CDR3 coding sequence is TGCGCCAGCAGCCAAGGGGAACAGGGCTACGAGCAGTACTTC. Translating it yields CASSQGEQGYEQYF.

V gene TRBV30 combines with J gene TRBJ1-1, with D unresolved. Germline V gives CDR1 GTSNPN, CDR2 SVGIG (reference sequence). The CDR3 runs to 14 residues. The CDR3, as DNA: TGTGTTCTAGAGCGGGGATCCATGAACACTGAAGCTTTCTTT. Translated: CVLERGSMNTEAFF.

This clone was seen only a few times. CDR3 sequence reads: CASSTTGGRETQYF. In DNA, the CDR3 is TGTGCCAGTAGTACTACAGGGGGCAGGGAGACCCAGTACTTC. The chain links TRBV19 to TRBJ2-5, with 9 bases identical to TRBD1. The trim removed 4 bases at V and 5 bases at J, leaving 5 bases unmatched. The CDR3 totals 14 residues. Germline loops: CDR1 LNHDA, CDR2 SQIVND (reference sequence).

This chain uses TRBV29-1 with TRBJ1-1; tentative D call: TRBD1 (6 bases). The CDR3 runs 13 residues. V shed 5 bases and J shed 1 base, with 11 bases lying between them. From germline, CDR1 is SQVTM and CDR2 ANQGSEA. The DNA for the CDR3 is TGCAGCGTTCTGGGGGGCCCGAACACTGAAGCTTTCTTT. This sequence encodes CSVLGGPNTEAFF.